This T cell receptor (beta chain) was profiled in a study of blood T cells in healthy people across ages. Germline lookup yields CDR1 SGHRS and CDR2 YFSETQ. This CDR3 has 16 amino acids. The V and J ends lost 1 base and 0 bases respectively, with 11 bases between them. Next came a second PCR, run for about 6 to 12 cycles, which used a sample-barcoded 5' primer along with a J-beta primer mix. TCRdb called the 5' RACE reads again in MiXCR, with one record for every CDR3 protein. This repertoire shows hundreds of thousands of distinct CDR3 sequences, roughly 50% found once; its top ten account for around 15%. Each donor had 9 to 10 milliliters of peripheral blood drawn.

This rearrangement joins TRBV5-1 to TRBJ2-4; D gene uncertain. What was sequenced was blood. The sequence came from a man aged 25 to 40 in good health. CDR3 DNA: TGCGCCAGCAGCTTGACGGGTCCTCAAGCCAAAAACATTCAGTACTTC. Amino acid sequence: CASSLTGPQAKNIQYF.